This TCR beta chain was found in a study of T cell repertoires in ileal Crohn's disease. Study-wide background: Operated complications were stricturing disease (approximately 61%) and penetrating disease (around 40%). Regarding the study as a whole: High-frequency clones were more common in sorted CD8 than CD4 cells. Endoscopic recurrence occurred in every patient whose clonality exceeded 26.8%. Compared with non-smokers, active smokers at surgery showed more clonal expansions.

Germline assignment: CDR1 SGHTA and CDR2 FQGTGA. V lost 5 bases to trimming and J lost 7 bases; unmatched junction nucleotides: 12. The CDR3 loop spans 16 amino acids. A remark on this clone: As yet, its antigen is unknown.

Clones were sequenced by immunoSEQ multiplex PCR, and TCRdb holds only the in-frame ones, with some missing. The data contain just under 7,500 clones, approximately 80% of them singletons. This receptor was obtained from an adult with Crohn's disease. The specimen was ileal tissue. The chain combines TRBV7-3 with TRBJ2-1; 9 bases align to TRBD2. CDR3 protein: CASSLTIAGAVNEQFF. The CDR3 DNA follows: TGTGCCAGCAGCCTCACAATAGCGGGAGCTGTTAATGAGCAGTTCTTC.